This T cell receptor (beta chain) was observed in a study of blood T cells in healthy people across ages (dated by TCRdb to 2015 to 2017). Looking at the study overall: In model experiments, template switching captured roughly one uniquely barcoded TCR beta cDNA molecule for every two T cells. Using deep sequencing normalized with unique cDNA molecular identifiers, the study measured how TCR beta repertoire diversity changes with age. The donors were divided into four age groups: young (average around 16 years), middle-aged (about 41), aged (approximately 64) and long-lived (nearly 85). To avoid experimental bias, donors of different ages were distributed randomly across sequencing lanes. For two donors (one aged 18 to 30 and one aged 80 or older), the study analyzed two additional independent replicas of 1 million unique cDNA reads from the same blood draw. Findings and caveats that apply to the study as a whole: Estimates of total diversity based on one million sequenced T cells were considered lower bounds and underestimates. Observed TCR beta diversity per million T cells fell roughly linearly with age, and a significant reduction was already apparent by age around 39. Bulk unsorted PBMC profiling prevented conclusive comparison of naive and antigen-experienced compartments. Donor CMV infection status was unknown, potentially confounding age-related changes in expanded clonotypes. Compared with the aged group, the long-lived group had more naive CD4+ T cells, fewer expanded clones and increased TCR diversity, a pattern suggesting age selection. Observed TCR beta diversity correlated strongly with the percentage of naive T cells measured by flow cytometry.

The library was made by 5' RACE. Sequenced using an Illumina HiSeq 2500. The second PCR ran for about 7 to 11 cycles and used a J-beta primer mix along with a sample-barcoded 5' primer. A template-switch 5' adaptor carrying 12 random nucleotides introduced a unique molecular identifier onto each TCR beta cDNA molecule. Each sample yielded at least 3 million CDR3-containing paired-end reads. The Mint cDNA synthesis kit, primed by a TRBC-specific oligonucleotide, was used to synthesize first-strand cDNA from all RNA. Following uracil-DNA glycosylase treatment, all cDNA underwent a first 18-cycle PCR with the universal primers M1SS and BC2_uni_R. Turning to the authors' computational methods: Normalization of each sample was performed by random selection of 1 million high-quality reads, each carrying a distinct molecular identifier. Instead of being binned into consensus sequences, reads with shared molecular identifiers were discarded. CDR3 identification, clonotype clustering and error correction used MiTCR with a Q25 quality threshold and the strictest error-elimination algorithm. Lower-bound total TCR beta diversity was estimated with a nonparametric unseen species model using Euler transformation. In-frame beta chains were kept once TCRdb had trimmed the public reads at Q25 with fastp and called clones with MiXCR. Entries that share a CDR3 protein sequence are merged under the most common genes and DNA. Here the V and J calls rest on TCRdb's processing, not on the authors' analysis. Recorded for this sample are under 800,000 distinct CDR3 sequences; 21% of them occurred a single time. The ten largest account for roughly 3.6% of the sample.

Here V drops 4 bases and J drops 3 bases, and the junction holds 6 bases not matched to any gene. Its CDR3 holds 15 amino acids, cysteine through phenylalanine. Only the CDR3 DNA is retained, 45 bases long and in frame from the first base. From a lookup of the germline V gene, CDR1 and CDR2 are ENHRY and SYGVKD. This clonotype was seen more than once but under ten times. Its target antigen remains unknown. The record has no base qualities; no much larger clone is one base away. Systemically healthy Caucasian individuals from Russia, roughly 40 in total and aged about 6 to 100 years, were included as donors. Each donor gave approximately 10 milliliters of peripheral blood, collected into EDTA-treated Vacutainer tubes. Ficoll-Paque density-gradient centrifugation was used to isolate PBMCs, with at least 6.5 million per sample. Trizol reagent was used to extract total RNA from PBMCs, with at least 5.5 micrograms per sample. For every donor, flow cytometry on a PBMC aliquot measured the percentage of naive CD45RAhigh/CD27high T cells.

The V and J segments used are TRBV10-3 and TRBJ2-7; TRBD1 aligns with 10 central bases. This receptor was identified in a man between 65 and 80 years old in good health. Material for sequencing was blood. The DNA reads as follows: TGTGCCATCAGTGGGGACAGGGGCCCTAACTACGAGCAGTACTTC. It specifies CAISGDRGPNYEQYF.